Below, 15 T cell receptor beta chains from the same sample are listed, as sequenced in a study of T cells in Graves' hyperthyroidism and ophthalmopathy. TCR beta CDR3 sequences were amplified from RNA transcripts. A first-round RT-PCR of the TCR CDR3 used the HTBI primer set. TCRdb fed the multiplex PCR reads into MiXCR, producing one record per CDR3 protein. The sample lists hundreds of thousands of distinct CDR3 sequences, roughly 45% occurring once. Material: peripheral blood or thyroid tissue (not recorded which). These receptors were obtained from an adult man with Graves' disease, either hyperthyroidism or ophthalmopathy (not recorded which).

The CDR3 sequence: CASSLVGGTGGNQPQHF. CDR3 DNA: TGTGCCAGCAGCTTAGTCGGCGGGACAGGGGGCAATCAGCCCCAGCATTTT. The chain links TRBV7-2 to TRBJ1-5; TRBD1 aligns across 10 bases. Germline V lookup: CDR1 SGHTA, CDR2 FQGNSA. V shed 1 base and J 2 bases; nucleotides not matched to a gene: 5. This CDR3 is built from 17 residues.

The V gene is TRBV5-1, the J gene TRBJ1-2; maybe TRBD1 (5 bases). Trimming stripped 4 bases from V and 1 base from J, with 14 bases between. The CDR3 runs 15 residues. The germline V gene has CDR1 SGHRS and CDR2 YFSETQ. The CDR3 DNA follows: TGCGCCAGCAGCCCAATGTACGACAGTAACTATGGCTACACCTTC. Residues: CASSPMYDSNYGYTF.

This clonotype was recorded many times. The rearrangement uses TRBV15 and TRBJ2-5, with 7 bases that match TRBD2. CDR1 and CDR2 from the germline V gene are LNHNV and YYDKDF (reference sequence). V dropped 3 bases and J dropped 1; count of bases not matched to a gene: 8. CDR3 length equals 16 residues. The DNA for the CDR3 is TGTGCCACCAGCAGCAACCTAGCGGCCTCCCAAGAGACCCAGTACTTC. Translation: CATSSNLAASQETQYF.

This clonotype was observed a single time. J is TRBJ1-5 and V is TRBV19; TRBD1 might be the D (6 bases). Between the trimmed V and J ends, which lost 9 bases and 0 bases, there was a span of 18 bases. This CDR3 is built from 16 residues. From germline, CDR1 is LNHDA and CDR2 SQIVND (reference sequence). The CDR3 nucleotides are TGTGCCAGCAGAGCGACAGGCCGTTATAGCAATCAGCCCCAGCATTTT. Translating it yields CASRATGRYSNQPQHF.

Note on this clonotype: A single base separates this from a much larger clone, so it may be a read error. The J gene is TRBJ1-1, the V gene TRBV29-1; D might be TRBD1 (6 bases). V lost 2 bases, J lost 1 base, and 8 bases lay in between. Per the germline V gene, CDR1 is SQVTM and CDR2 is ANQGSEA. The CDR3 has 13 amino acids. CDR3 bases: TGCAGCGTTGAAAAGGGGGAGAACACTGAAGCTTTCTTT. Amino acid sequence: CSVEKGENTEAFF.

With respect to this clonotype: A much larger clone is a single base away; this may be a read error. Here the CDR3 DNA reads TGCGCCAGCAGTATCGACGCCGGGGAGCTGTTTTTT. It specifies CASSIDAGELFF. This chain joins TRBV10-1 and TRBJ2-2; D gene ambiguous. Deletions cut 5 bases from V and 6 bases from J, with 7 bases between. This CDR3 is 12 amino acids long. Germline CDR1 and CDR2: WNHNN and SYGVQD (reference sequence).

The J gene is TRBJ2-2, the V gene TRBV7-9; D may be TRBD2 (6 bases). Trimming stripped 5 bases from V and 7 bases from J, with 14 bases between. CDR1 is SEHNR, CDR2 FQNEAQ, per germline (reference sequence). CDR3 length: 14 amino acids. CDR3 sequence: CASSGGREVGELFF. The CDR3 bases are TGTGCCAGCAGCGGAGGCAGGGAGGTCGGGGAGCTGTTTTTT.

This clonotype appeared a few times. The V call is TRBV15, the J call TRBJ1-1; the D is unclear. The germline V gene encodes CDR1 LNHNV and CDR2 YYDKDF (reference sequence). The CDR3 is 14 amino acids. Between the trimmed V and J ends, which lost 0 bases and 14 bases, there was a span of 19 bases. CDR3 DNA: TGTGCCACCAGCAGAGATAACGGAGCATTCGAGCAGTTCTTT. This encodes CATSRDNGAFEQFF.

This clonotype was recorded a few times. The chain's CDR3 is CASSFILRLIQPQHF. CDR3 DNA sequence: TGTGCCAGCAGTTTTATCCTGAGGTTAATACAGCCCCAGCATTTT. This chain uses TRBV6-8 with TRBJ1-5; D gene ambiguous. V was shortened by 4 bases and J by 7 bases, with 17 bases between the two germline ends. The CDR3 is made up of 15 amino acids. Germline V gene data show CDR1 as MNHGY and CDR2 as SAAAGT.

The genes are TRBV7-3 and TRBJ1-2; a possible D gene is TRBD1 (6 bases). Per germline, CDR1 SGHTA and CDR2 FQGTGA. The V end was cut by 1 base, the J end by 8 bases, with 14 bases between. This CDR3 has 14 amino acids. For the CDR3, the DNA is TGTGCCAGCAGCTTAAGTGGGGGGGCACTAGGCTACACCTTC. Translation: CASSLSGGALGYTF.

Only a few counts were recorded for this clonotype. V usage is TRBV9 and J usage is TRBJ1-6; unclear D gene. Trimming took 4 bases from V and 10 from J, leaving 18 bases between them. The CDR3 totals 15 residues. The germline V gene has CDR1 SGDLS and CDR2 YYNGEE. CDR3 nucleotides: TGTGCCAGCAGCCAAGTCCAAGGTTCGCGATCACCCCTCCACTTT. Protein: CASSQVQGSRSPLHF.

This clonotype has at least ten counts. The chain combines TRBV6-5 with TRBJ2-7; 7 positions agree with TRBD1. The CDR3 contains 13 residues. The germline gives CDR1 MNHEY, CDR2 SVGAGI. Losses at the gene ends were 6 bases for V and 0 bases for J; bases not matched to a gene: 2. CDR3 nucleotide sequence: TGTGCCAGCAGGAGGGACAGCTCCTACGAGCAGTACTTC. This sequence encodes CASRRDSSYEQYF.

On this clonotype itself: It may be a read error: a sequence one base away is much more abundant. The V gene is TRBV24-1, the J gene TRBJ1-2; tentative D call: TRBD1 (5 bases). Trimming took 4 bases from V and 4 from J, leaving 15 bases between them. Germline CDR1 reads KGHDR; CDR2 reads SFDVKD. The CDR3 is 15 residues long. The CDR3 region has the DNA TGTGCCACCAGTGACCCGGGGACCGGTGCCTATGGCTACACCTTC. This sequence encodes CATSDPGTGAYGYTF.

V is TRBV7-6 and J is TRBJ2-7, with D uncertain. Germline-derived CDR1 and CDR2 are SGHVS and FNYEAQ. Trimming removed 4 bases from V and 2 bases from J, with 12 bases in between. The CDR3 runs to 14 residues. The CDR3 loop reads CASSSGPSPYEQYF. The CDR3 DNA sequence: TGTGCCAGCAGCTCCGGGCCCAGCCCCTACGAGCAGTACTTC. The whole variable domain, remainder taken from reference TRBV7-6 and TRBJ2-7, is GAGVSQSPRYKVTKRGQDVALRCDPISGHVSLYWYRQALGQGPEFLTYFNYEAQQDKSGLPNDRFSAERPEGSISTLTIQRTEQRDSAMYRCASSSGPSPYEQYFGPGTRLTVT.

This clonotype was observed many times. V and J are TRBV5-1 and TRBJ1-5; D not resolved. Germline loops: CDR1 SGHRS, CDR2 YFSETQ. The CDR3 has 13 residues. Trimming removed 4 bases at V and 3 bases at J, with 8 bases between. The CDR3 DNA reads as TGCGCCAGCAGCGAAGACACCAATCAGCCCCAGCATTTT. Residues: CASSEDTNQPQHF.